The entry below describes one T cell receptor beta chain. This clone has only a few counts. Its antigen is not yet known. No base qualities exist here, and no much larger clone lies one base off it. The data belong to a study of shared clonotypes between healthy human individuals (TCRdb year 2020). Regarding the research as a whole: Three men and a couple of women, aged 18 to 49 years, made up the cohort. For each donor, CD4 naive and CD4 memory were each run on three plates, CD8 naive on two plates, and CD8 memory on one plate. To estimate repertoire size and how much clonotypes are shared between individuals, the study performed deep sequencing of blood TCR repertoires from 4 to 6 healthy adults. To increase sequencing depth and limit assay-specific biases, different laboratories used diverse techniques to prepare libraries and sequence TCR repertoires. Each donor's leukapheresis produced roughly between roughly 0.85 and 9.5 billion PBMCs. Broader findings and caveats from the paper: Because the study included a small number of donors, the genetic and exposure-history diversity represented was limited. Pairwise subsampling led to the expectation that sequencing depth would affect the degree of clonotype sharing among donors. Sampling was limited to blood, and TCR repertoires in tissue likely differ from TCR repertoires in blood. Larger estimated clonotype richness was generally found for naive subsets than for memory subsets. Even with the large sequencing depth, rarefaction of the sorted-subset datasets indicated that sequencing was incomplete. When a handful of donors were compared, the shared fraction of clonotypes was 5% to 6.5% for naive CD4, around 3.6% for naive CD8, 2.3% for memory CD4, and roughly 0.4% for memory CD8. Higher generation probabilities were observed for clonotypes shared by all four sorted-subset donors than for non-shared clonotypes.

Healthy HIV-negative adults with no recently reported acute infections or vaccinations were included as donors. Every donor was a Caucasian adult residing in Nashville, Tennessee, USA. Magnetic negative selection was used to enrich CD4+ T cells, after which naive cells were positively selected on CD45RA and the negative fraction became the memory subset. After blood collection by leukapheresis, PBMCs were isolated using Ficoll-Histopaque density gradient centrifugation and then cryopreserved in the vapor phase of liquid nitrogen. Analytical flow cytometry was used to check the purity and quantity of each magnetically sorted T cell population. Each sorted fraction had its genomic DNA isolated and then quantified by UV absorbance on a Nanodrop 2000c. TCR CDR3 regions were amplified from genomic DNA by multiplex PCR using the deep immunoSEQ assay. For each cell subset, the extracted genomic DNA was distributed evenly across all wells of several immunoSEQ 96-well plates, and each plate served as one replicate. Each replicate PCR for sorted subsets received roughly 0.2 ug genomic DNA, equal to about 30,000 T cell genomes. Purified libraries were quantified with a Qubit 3.0 fluorometer, sized on a Bioanalyzer 2100, and re-quantified with the KAPA Library Quantification kit. Every immunoSEQ 96-well plate was sequenced on a dedicated single-read 150-cycle Illumina NextSeq 550 flow cell. In the paper's pipeline: Because the immunoSEQ output included only junctional sequences and no quality scores, the filtering could not be the same as the filtering used for full-length reads. Sequences were annotated with PyIR, a Python wrapper for IgBLAST v1.9, using IMGT germline references to assign V/J genes and CDR3. Reads were removed for weak V/J assignments (E-value above 1e-6), missing CDR3, stop codons, out-of-frame junctions, or ambiguous translated residues. V3J clonotypes were defined by identical inferred V gene, J gene, and CDR3 amino acid sequence. The percentage overlap between two repertoires was calculated by dividing the number of shared unique clonotypes by the size of the smaller repertoire. Repertoire richness was assessed with RTK rarefaction, the Chao1 estimator, and Recon v2.1 estimates of unobserved clonotypes. Generation probabilities for all TCRbeta clonotypes obtained by the gDNA method from four donors were computed using OLGA. This is the immuneACCESS table as TCRdb keeps it, with only in-frame sequences that have V and J called. A part of the clones is gone; compared with another copy, unresolved V genes explain less than half, and the rest is unexplained. That table furnishes V, J and clone size, whereas the DNA furnished D and trimming. The sample table shows fewer than 400,000 clones, and about 74% are seen once. About 9.4% of the sample comes from the top ten.

Sequences MNHEY (CDR1) and SVGAGI (CDR2) are obtained from the germline V gene. Counted from cysteine to phenylalanine, this CDR3 has 15 amino acids. Kept here is only the CDR3 DNA, which spans 45 bases and is read in frame from base 1. At the junction V is shortened by 6 bases and J by 0 bases, with 12 bases in between. This clonotype originated in a young man in good health. Sequencing input: memory CD4+ T cells sorted from blood. The label giving this sample's cell subset or site can be read as: CD45RA-negative fraction. The sequence links TRBV6-5 to TRBJ1-3; the D gene cannot be named for sure. Here the CDR3 is given as CASRRSANSGNTIYF. Here is the DNA: TGTGCCAGCAGACGCTCGGCCAACTCTGGAAACACCATATATTTT.